This entry describes one T cell receptor beta chain. The protocol was immunoSEQ multiplex PCR, while the TCRdb copy is restricted to in-frame clones and leaves out a portion. The sample consists of 30,000 or so clones, around three fifths of them appearing once. This specimen belongs to a study of cytotoxic CD8 clonotypes in ibrutinib-treated CLL. Background on the study: Overall, approximately 25 responses were partial and 2 complete; following median 68 months, roughly 15 patients stayed remitted and about twelve progressed.

Losses at the gene ends were 2 bases for V and 7 bases for J; bases not matched to a gene: 6. The CDR3 consists of 15 residues. Germline V gene lookup returns CDR1 MNHEY and CDR2 SMNVEV (reference sequence). This specimen was PBMCs, taken before ibrutinib treatment. The rearrangement uses TRBV27 and TRBJ2-3, with TRBD1 matching 10 bases. The origin of this receptor is a human donor with chronic lymphocytic leukemia. The CDR3 region has the DNA TGTGCCAGCAGTTTAACGACAGGGGGCTCTCATACGCAGTATTTT. Its protein is CASSLTTGGSHTQYF.